A single sample is the source of the 8 T cell receptor beta chains below, sequenced in a study of T cell responses to AZD1222 COVID-19 vaccine (dated by TCRdb to the early 2020s). The sample's time point label, decoded: about 28 days (+/-7) after the second vaccine dose. The protocol used for the library was the immunoSEQ multiplex PCR assay. TCRdb took this table from immuneACCESS and kept in-frame rearrangements with V and J called. Such tables lack part of the clones; where checked against another copy, unresolved V genes explain under half of the gap, and the rest is unexplained. The sample contains roughly 180,000 clones, approximately 94% of them found a single time. The top ten hold roughly 1.7% of the sample. This sample comprised peripheral blood, obtained 28 days after the second AZD1222 dose. These receptors were taken from an adult who received the AZD1222 COVID-19 vaccine.

This clone has a single count. V is TRBV5-4 and J is TRBJ2-7, with a weak D call TRBD2 (5 bases). This CDR3 comprises 16 residues. CDR1 SGHNT and CDR2 YYREEE come from the germline V gene (reference sequence). Trimming left V 4 bases short and J 2 bases short, with 19 bases between. The CDR3 coding sequence is TGTGCCAGCAGCCGACCTCAAGGACTTTTCACCTACGAGCAGTACTTC. Translated, it gives CASSRPQGLFTYEQYF.

V gene TRBV18 combines with J gene TRBJ2-3; 7 bases fit TRBD2. The CDR3 extends over 15 amino acids. Germline values: CDR1 KGHSH, CDR2 LQKENI. V shed 3 bases, J shed 5 bases, and the junction held 8 bases outside the gene matches. The CDR3 DNA sequence: TGTGCCAGCTCACCCAAGGTCCCTAGCGGAGATACGCAGTATTTT. It encodes CASSPKVPSGDTQYF.

The chain combines TRBV10-3 with TRBJ2-1; perhaps TRBD1 as D (5 bases). Looked up from germline, CDR1 is ENHRY and CDR2 is SYGVKD. V shed 4 bases and J shed 7 bases, with 20 bases lying between them. This CDR3 comprises 16 residues. In DNA form, the CDR3 reads TGTGCCATCAGTGTTGATTTGGCAGAAGGGGAAAATGAGCAGTTCTTC. Encoded protein: CAISVDLAEGENEQFF.

This clone has a handful of counts. The chain uses TRBV6-1 and TRBJ1-6; no clear D. The CDR3 totals 15 residues. Germline V lookup: CDR1 MNHNS, CDR2 SASEGT. Trimming removed 1 base at V and 6 bases at J, with 10 bases between. CDR3 sequence (DNA): TGTGCCAGCAGTGAAGTTGCGGGGAGTAATTCACCCCTCCACTTT. Translated: CASSEVAGSNSPLHF.

V usage is TRBV7-8 and J usage is TRBJ1-1; D gene ambiguous. The CDR3 has 16 residues. Germline-derived CDR1 and CDR2 are SGHVS and FQNEAQ. Trimming took off 5 bases at V and 3 bases at J, with 19 bases between the two ends. CDR3 nucleotides: TGTGCCAGCAGCGATATAACTTCCGGGAGGGACACTGAAGCTTTCTTT. Protein sequence: CASSDITSGRDTEAFF.

The V gene is TRBV27, the J gene TRBJ2-2; 8 bases are a match to TRBD1. CDR3 size: 16 residues. Germline CDR1 and CDR2: MNHEY and SMNVEV (reference sequence). Trimming removed 4 bases from V and 6 bases from J; junction bases left unmatched: 10. The CDR3 here is CASSSTGGIFAGELFF. Written as DNA, the CDR3 is TGTGCCAGCAGTTCAACAGGGGGTATCTTCGCCGGGGAGCTGTTTTTT.

Regarding this clone: Germline is not matched at one junction end, which may reflect a read error. The V call is TRBV9, the J call TRBJ2-4; either TRBD1 or TRBD2 may fit D (5 bases each). The V gene's germline CDR1 is SGDLS and CDR2 YYNGEE. The length of the CDR3 is 11 residues. The CDR3 region is CASSERGWADF. CDR3 DNA: TGTGCCAGCAGCGAGAGGGGTTGGGCGGACTTC.

V gene TRBV18 combines with J gene TRBJ1-1; 8 bases map to TRBD1. The V segment lost 4 bases and the J segment 2 bases; nucleotides outside the gene matches: 15. Germline values: CDR1 KGHSH, CDR2 LQKENI. The CDR3 has 18 residues. CDR3 protein: CASSRNIDRGGGNTEAFF. The CDR3 DNA reads as TGTGCCAGCTCACGAAATATCGACAGGGGTGGGGGTAACACTGAAGCTTTCTTT.